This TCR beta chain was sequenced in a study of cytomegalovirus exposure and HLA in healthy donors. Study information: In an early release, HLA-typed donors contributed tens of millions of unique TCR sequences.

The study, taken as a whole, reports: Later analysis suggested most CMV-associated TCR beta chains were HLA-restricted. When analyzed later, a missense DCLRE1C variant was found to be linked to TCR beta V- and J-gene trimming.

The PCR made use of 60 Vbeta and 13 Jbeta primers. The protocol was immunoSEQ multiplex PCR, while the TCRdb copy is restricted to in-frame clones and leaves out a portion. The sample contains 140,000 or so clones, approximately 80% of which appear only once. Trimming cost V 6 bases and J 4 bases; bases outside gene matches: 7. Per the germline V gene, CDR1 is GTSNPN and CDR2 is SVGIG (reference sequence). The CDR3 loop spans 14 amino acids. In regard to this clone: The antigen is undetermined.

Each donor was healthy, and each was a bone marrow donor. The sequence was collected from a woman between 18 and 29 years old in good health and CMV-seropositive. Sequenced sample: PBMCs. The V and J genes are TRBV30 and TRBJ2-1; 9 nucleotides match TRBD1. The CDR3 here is CACTTGGGYNEQFF. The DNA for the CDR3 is TGTGCCTGCACTACAGGGGGCGGGTACAATGAGCAGTTCTTC.